This record covers a single T cell receptor (beta chain). Which antigen it targets is not known. Germline and junction disagree at one end, which may indicate a read error. The record originates from a study of tumor-infiltrating lymphocytes in primary liver carcinoma (dated by TCRdb to the late 2010s). For the study in its entirety: Of the five patients, three men and two women aged 30 to 69 years, four had hepatocellular carcinoma and one had combined HCC and intrahepatic cholangiocarcinoma. The tumors of the five patients were staged as T1-T3 N0M0, with maximum diameters ranging from about 4.2 to 11 cm. Samples yielded roughly 3.65 to 7.5 million productive TCRbeta reads; read depth did not differ significantly between tissue types. Across five regions of each liver tumor, along with adjacent normal tissue and blood, the study brought together TCRbeta repertoire sequencing, expression microarrays and whole-exome sequencing. A total of roughly 35 specimens from 5 patients underwent TCRbeta repertoire sequencing, comprising 25 tumor regions, 5 adjacent noncancerous liver tissues and 5 peripheral blood samples. Agilent mRNA microarray profiling was performed on the roughly 27 tumor region samples to relate TCRbeta repertoire diversity to the local molecular phenotype. Reproducibility between technical replicate repertoires was high, with correlation coefficients above 0.95 and mean shared-clone rates roughly 0.87.

Study-wide conclusions, independent of this receptor: The top 250 clones made up a significantly larger repertoire fraction in tumors than in blood (p = 0.039). Only about 8-24% of top clones were present in all five regions of a tumor, suggesting spatial heterogeneity of tumor-infiltrating T cells. Bulk unsorted samples precluded comparing CD4+ and CD8+ T cell repertoires. Only the TCR beta chain was sequenced, so true repertoire diversity is likely underestimated because unpaired alpha chains were not captured. With just 4 to 6 patients in the study, the authors point out that the findings should be validated in a larger study. Repertoire overlap was found to be higher between tumor regions (mean roughly 35%) than between tumor-adjacent (approximately 17%) or tumor-blood (approximately 15%) pairs, consistent with antigen-driven expansion.

TCRbeta-specific cDNA was reverse-transcribed from about 0.45 ug total RNA using a constant-region primer and ProtoScript II reverse transcriptase. TCRbeta libraries were built with three nested multiplex PCR rounds, a slightly modified ARM-PCR procedure. Each of the first two PCR rounds ran for approximately 9 cycles and used multiplex TRBV1-TRBV30 forward primers together with a Cbeta reverse primer. Sample barcodes and Illumina adapters were added in a final 25-cycle PCR using Deep VentR polymerase. Before sequencing, amplicons of 200-500 bp were purified from gel using a QIAquick gel extraction kit. TCRbeta amplicons were sequenced on an Illumina HiSeq 2500 with 250-bp paired-end reads. As for how the authors treated the data: Trimmomatic v0.33 was used to quality-trim the reads, and FLASH v1.2.11 was used to merge paired reads so that full CDR3 sequences could be recovered. V, D and J germline segments were assigned to the rearranged TCRbeta sequences by MiGEC v1.2.1b. Clonotype statistics and Shannon-Wiener diversity indices were calculated with VDJtools v1.0.0. To cut down on sampling bias, every analysis after diversity analysis relied on just the 250 most abundant clonotypes from each sample. TCRdb took the public reads, trimmed them with fastp at Q25, ran MiXCR for clone calling and kept in-frame beta chains. Under each unique CDR3 protein, matching rows form one entry showing the most common genes and DNA. In this record, the V and J calls reflect TCRdb's handling and not the investigators' own analysis. The sample yields approximately 73,000 distinct CDR3 sequences; approximately 74% were counted once. The ten largest make up about 30% of the sample.

Without any cell sorting, total RNA and DNA were extracted together from roughly 20-30 mg of bulk tissue using the AllPrep DNA/RNA mini kit. Between November 2015 and 2016, roughly five patients in China with histopathologically diagnosed primary liver carcinoma had their tumors surgically resected. Chronic HBV infection was present in the patients, and the patients were treatment-naive at sampling. Five spatially separated regions were sampled per tumor: superior, inferior, left-lateral and right-lateral poles, plus the tumor centre. Histological examination found more than 75% viable tumor cells in every tumor sample. Pieces of fresh tumor and adjacent tissue were cut in half, with one half kept in RNAlater at -80 degrees C and the other half sent for histology. Including cysteine and phenylalanine, the CDR3 has 14 amino acids. The read is trimmed to its CDR3 DNA, 42 bases read in frame from base 1. The germline V gene provides CDR1 MNHEY and CDR2 SVGAGI.

This receptor was obtained from a man aged 35-49 years with primary liver carcinoma and hepatitis B virus infection. The chain joins TRBV6-5 to TRBJ1-1; matching of 5 bases hints at TRBD1 as the D gene. Sequenced sample: liver tumor tissue from sampling region 4. Read against the paper, the sample's cell subset or site label means: tumor region T4, right-lateral pole. The bases are TGTACCAGCAACTTGGGGGGAGCGAACACTGAAGCTTTCTTT. This is translated as CTSNLGGANTEAFF.